The 16 T cell receptor beta chains given below trace back to one sample, sequenced in a study of T cells in localized non-small cell lung cancer. The protocol was immunoSEQ multiplex PCR, while the TCRdb copy is restricted to in-frame clones and leaves out a portion. The table has around 100,000 clones, 87% seen once; the top ten hold roughly 15%. The sequences come from peripheral blood, collected before any cancer treatment. The receptors were sampled from a man between 40 and 69 years old with stage I squamous cell lung carcinoma.

The chain links TRBV10-2 to TRBJ2-3, with D hard to call. The CDR3 has 15 residues. Germline CDR1 reads WSHSY; CDR2 reads SAAADI. The germline V and J ends were trimmed by 0 bases and 4 bases, with 11 bases remaining between them. In nucleotides, the CDR3 is TGCGCCAGCAGTGAGTCACTCCCCGGCCCAGATACGCAGTATTTT. Translation gives CASSESLPGPDTQYF.

CDR3 loop: CASSLMGHLITGELFF. CDR3 nucleotides: TGTGCCAGCAGCCTTATGGGACATCTAATTACCGGGGAGCTGTTTTTT. The V gene is TRBV5-8, the J gene TRBJ2-2; a weak D match, TRBD1 (6 bases). The CDR3 is made up of 16 amino acids. Germline-derived CDR1 and CDR2 are SGHTS and YDEGEE. V was cut by 4 bases and J by 5 bases, with 18 bases left in between.

The genes are TRBV10-3 and TRBJ1-3, with 7 bases aligning to TRBD1. J lost 1 base, V lost 9 bases, and 6 bases had no gene match. The CDR3 has 14 residues. The germline V gene has CDR1 ENHRY and CDR2 SYGVKD. DNA of the CDR3: TGTGCCATTAGACAGGGAAGATCTGGAAACACCATATATTTT. It translates to CAIRQGRSGNTIYF.

The rearrangement links TRBV19 to TRBJ2-3; 9 bases are a match to TRBD1. Germline V gives CDR1 LNHDA, CDR2 SQIVND (reference sequence). V was clipped by 8 bases and J by 2 bases; unmatched bases: 2. CDR3 size: 13 residues. CDR3 in DNA: TGTGCCAGTGGGGACAGGGCCACAGATACGCAGTATTTT. This gives the protein CASGDRATDTQYF.

V gene TRBV6-5 combines with J gene TRBJ1-2, with D unresolved. The CDR3 contains 12 residues. V lost 7 bases to trimming and J lost 4 bases, with 10 bases between them. From germline, CDR1 is MNHEY and CDR2 SVGAGI. The CDR3 here is CASMGPTYGYTF. CDR3 sequence (DNA): TGTGCCAGCATGGGCCCGACCTATGGCTACACCTTC.

The chain carries TRBV5-4 and TRBJ2-7; 9 nucleotides line up with TRBD1. Germline CDR1 is SGHNT and CDR2 is YYREEE (reference sequence). With 4 bases clipped from V and 5 bases from J, the junction kept 10 bases outside the gene matches. The CDR3 spans 15 residues. Here the CDR3 DNA reads TGTGCCAGCAGCGTCCCCGGGACAGGGAAGGACGAGCAGTACTTC. Amino acid sequence: CASSVPGTGKDEQYF.

This clone was picked up many times. The V and J genes are TRBV5-1 and TRBJ1-3, with TRBD1 as a possible D gene (6 bases). The CDR3 is 17 amino acids. Trimming removed 0 bases from V and 0 bases from J, with 13 bases in between. CDR1 is SGHRS and CDR2 is YFSETQ in the germline V gene. For the CDR3, the DNA is TGCGCCAGCAGCTTGGTTGAGACAGGAGTCTCTGGAAACACCATATATTTT. Amino acid sequence: CASSLVETGVSGNTIYF.

The gene calls are TRBV6-1 and TRBJ1-3; D remains ambiguous. This CDR3 is 17 amino acids long. V gave up 3 bases and J gave up 0 bases, with 15 bases separating them. Germline CDR1 and CDR2: MNHNS and SASEGT. The CDR3 bases are TGTGCCAGCAGTGAGGGTCACATCCTAAGCTCTGGAAACACCATATATTTT. Its translation: CASSEGHILSSGNTIYF.

The chain carries TRBV11-2 and TRBJ1-4; D call uncertain. V lost 0 bases, J lost 7 bases, and 18 bases lay in between. Per germline, CDR1 SGHAT and CDR2 FQNNGV. The CDR3 has 17 amino acids. The CDR3 spells CASSLDRVTARGEKLFF. CDR3 sequence (DNA): TGTGCCAGCAGCTTAGATCGGGTGACGGCGCGGGGTGAAAAACTGTTTTTT.

This clone has a single count. This chain uses TRBV5-4 with TRBJ2-3; D is perhaps TRBD1 (5 bases). CDR1 is SGHNT, CDR2 YYREEE, per germline (reference sequence). Trimming removed 1 base at V and 0 bases at J, with 6 bases between. The CDR3 loop spans 14 amino acids. CDR3: CASSLQGSTDTQYF. In DNA form, the CDR3 reads TGTGCCAGCAGCTTGCAGGGCAGCACAGATACGCAGTATTTT.

This sequence joins TRBV15 and TRBJ1-2; 8 nucleotides agree with TRBD1. CDR1 and CDR2 from the germline V gene are LNHNV and YYDKDF (reference sequence). V was clipped by 0 bases and J by 1 base; unmatched bases: 4. This CDR3 region has 16 residues. Written as DNA, the CDR3 is TGTGCCACCAGCAGAGATCTAACAGGGGGTAACTATGGCTACACCTTC. Amino acids: CATSRDLTGGNYGYTF.

The chain is built from TRBV5-1 and TRBJ2-1; 8 bases line up with TRBD2. Trimming took 2 bases from V and 6 from J; bases not matched to a gene: 10. Germline lookup yields CDR1 SGHRS and CDR2 YFSETQ. This CDR3 is built from 16 residues. The CDR3 sequence: CASSFSVSGRSNEQFF. The CDR3 DNA reads as TGCGCCAGCAGCTTCTCTGTCAGCGGGAGATCCAATGAGCAGTTCTTC.

In its sample, this clone was seen once. V and J are TRBV6-5 and TRBJ1-3; 7 bases align to TRBD1. CDR3 length: 16 residues. Germline trimming cut 2 bases from V and 2 bases from J; bases unmatched to any gene: 6. The germline gives CDR1 MNHEY, CDR2 SVGAGI. The CDR3 DNA reads TGTGCCAGCAGTTACAGGGGGCCTTTAGCTGGAAACACCATATATTTT. It encodes CASSYRGPLAGNTIYF.

The genes are TRBV27 and TRBJ1-3, with D maybe TRBD1 (6 bases). This CDR3 is 14 amino acids long. Germline V gene lookup returns CDR1 MNHEY and CDR2 SMNVEV (reference sequence). The ends were cut back, 5 bases at V and 8 bases at J, with 16 bases in the middle. The CDR3 protein is CASSLLQGSHTIYF. DNA for the CDR3: TGTGCCAGCAGTCTATTACAGGGTTCACACACCATATATTTT.

The rearrangement links TRBV4-3 to TRBJ1-6, with 7 bases that match TRBD1. The ends lost 0 bases at V and 10 bases at J; junction bases unmatched: 6. CDR1 and CDR2 from the germline V gene are LGHNA and YSLEER. The CDR3 contains 15 residues. CDR3 loop: CASSQEGQSQSPLHF. The CDR3 DNA reads TGCGCCAGCAGCCAAGAGGGACAGAGCCAGTCACCCCTCCACTTT.

The rearrangement joins TRBV9 to TRBJ2-3; D tentatively reads TRBD1 or TRBD2 (7 bases each). This CDR3 region has 19 residues. V was pared by 0 bases and J by 2 bases, with 22 bases between. Looked up from germline, CDR1 is SGDLS and CDR2 is YYNGEE. DNA for the CDR3: TGTGCCAGCAGCGTAGATACCGGAGCGGGACAGATATCCACAGATACGCAGTATTTT. It translates to CASSVDTGAGQISTDTQYF.